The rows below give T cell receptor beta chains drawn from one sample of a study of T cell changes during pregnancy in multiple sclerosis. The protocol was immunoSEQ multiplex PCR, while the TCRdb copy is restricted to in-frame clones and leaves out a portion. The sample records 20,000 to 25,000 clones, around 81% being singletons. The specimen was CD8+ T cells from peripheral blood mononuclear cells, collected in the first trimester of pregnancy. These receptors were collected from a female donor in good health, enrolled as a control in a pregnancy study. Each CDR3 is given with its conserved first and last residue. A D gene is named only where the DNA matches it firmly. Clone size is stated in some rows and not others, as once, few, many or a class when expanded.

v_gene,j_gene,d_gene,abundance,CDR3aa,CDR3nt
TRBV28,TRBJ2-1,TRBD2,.,CASSAGDGFSYNEQFF,TGTGCCAGCAGTGCGGGAGATGGGTTCTCCTACAATGAGCAGTTCTTC
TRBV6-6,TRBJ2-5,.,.,CASSSSDKQETQYF,TGTGCCAGCAGCTCCTCGGACAAACAAGAGACCCAGTACTTC
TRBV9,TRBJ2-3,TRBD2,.,CASSVVGRGGMADTQYF,TGTGCCAGCAGCGTAGTGGGGCGGGGGGGCATGGCAGATACGCAGTATTTT
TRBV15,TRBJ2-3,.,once,CATSSFPGFTDTQYF,TGTGCCACCAGCAGTTTCCCAGGGTTCACAGATACGCAGTATTTT
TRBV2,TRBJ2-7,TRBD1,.,CASRDRGSEQYF,TGTGCCAGCAGGGACAGGGGGTCCGAGCAGTACTTC
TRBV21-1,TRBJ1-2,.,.,CASSQRGPGYGYTF,TGTGCCAGCAGTCAGCGGGGCCCGGGCTATGGCTACACCTTC
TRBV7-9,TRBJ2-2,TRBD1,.,CASSPDRGLNTGELFF,TGTGCCAGCAGCCCCGACAGGGGCCTGAACACCGGGGAGCTGTTTTTT
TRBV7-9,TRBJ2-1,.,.,CASSLSGLRWDEQFF,TGTGCCAGCAGCCTTAGCGGCTTGCGGTGGGATGAGCAGTTCTTC
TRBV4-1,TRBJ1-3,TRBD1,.,CASSQTKQGFSGNTIYF,TGCGCCAGCAGCCAGACCAAACAGGGGTTCTCTGGAAACACCATATATTTT
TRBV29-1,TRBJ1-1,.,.,CSVDGTEAFF,TGCAGCGTTGACGGGACTGAAGCTTTCTTT
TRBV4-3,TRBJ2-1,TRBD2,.,CASSHFGGTSGVSSYNEQFF,TGCGCCAGCAGCCATTTTGGGGGGACTAGCGGGGTAAGCTCCTACAATGAGCAGTTCTTC
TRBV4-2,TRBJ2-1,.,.,CASSPSGLASYNEQFF,TGTGCCAGCAGCCCCTCAGGGCTAGCGTCCTACAATGAGCAGTTCTTC
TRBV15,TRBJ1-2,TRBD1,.,CATSRAWTGGTYGYTF,TGTGCCACCAGCAGGGCTTGGACAGGGGGGACCTATGGCTACACCTTC
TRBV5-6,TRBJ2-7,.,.,CASSLVGGAREQYF,TGTGCCAGCAGCTTGGTGGGGGGGGCGCGGGAGCAGTACTTC
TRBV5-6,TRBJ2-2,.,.,CASSWTGLASTGELFF,TGTGCCAGCAGCTGGACGGGACTGGCGTCCACCGGGGAGCTGTTTTTT
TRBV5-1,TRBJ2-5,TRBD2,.,CASSLIPLAGGGETQYF,TGCGCCAGCAGCTTGATCCCTCTAGCGGGAGGGGGAGAGACCCAGTACTTC
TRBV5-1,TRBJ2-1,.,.,CASSLDPGAREQFF,TGCGCCAGCAGCTTGGATCCGGGTGCTCGGGAGCAGTTCTTC
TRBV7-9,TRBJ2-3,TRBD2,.,CASSSGTSHDTQYF,TGTGCCAGCAGCTCCGGGACTAGCCACGATACGCAGTATTTT
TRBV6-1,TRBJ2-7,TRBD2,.,CASSSGLAGSYEQYF,TGTGCCAGCAGTTCGGGACTAGCGGGGTCCTACGAGCAGTACTTC
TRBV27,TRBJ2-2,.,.,CASTSRQGHYTGELFF,TGTGCCAGCACCTCTCGTCAGGGACACTACACCGGGGAGCTGTTTTTT
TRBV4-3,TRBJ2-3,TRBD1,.,CASSQDRAVTDTQYF,TGCGCCAGCAGCCAGGACAGGGCGGTGACAGATACGCAGTATTTT
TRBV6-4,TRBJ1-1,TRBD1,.,CASKLGQGDTEAFF,TGTGCCAGCAAATTGGGACAGGGCGACACTGAAGCTTTCTTT
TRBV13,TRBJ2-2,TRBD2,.,CASSLDRSGRAAGELFF,TGTGCCAGCAGCTTAGATCGAAGCGGGAGGGCCGCCGGGGAGCTGTTTTTT
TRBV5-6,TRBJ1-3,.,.,CASSLYLTPPSGNTIYF,TGTGCCAGCAGCCTCTACCTTACTCCCCCCTCTGGAAACACCATATATTTT
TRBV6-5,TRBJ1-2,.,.,CASRLGFSYGYTF,TGTGCCAGCAGACTAGGGTTTTCCTATGGCTACACCTTC
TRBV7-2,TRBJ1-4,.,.,CASSLAATNEKLFF,TGTGCCAGCAGCTTAGCCGCAACTAATGAAAAACTGTTTTTT
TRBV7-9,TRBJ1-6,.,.,CASSLVQGESPLHF,TGTGCCAGCAGCTTAGTACAGGGCGAATCACCCCTCCACTTT
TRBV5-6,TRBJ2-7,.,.,CASSPGQRLSYEQYF,TGTGCCAGCAGCCCAGGACAGCGCCTATCCTACGAGCAGTACTTC
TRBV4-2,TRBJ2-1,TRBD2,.,CASSPGLEYNEQFF,TGTGCCAGCAGCCCGGGACTAGAATACAATGAGCAGTTCTTC
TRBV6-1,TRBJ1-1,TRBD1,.,CASMHPRDRITEAFF,TGTGCCAGCATGCACCCCCGGGACAGGATCACTGAAGCTTTCTTT
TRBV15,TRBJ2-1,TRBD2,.,CATSRPEGLAGGNEQFF,TGTGCCACCAGCAGACCAGAGGGACTAGCGGGGGGTAATGAGCAGTTCTTC
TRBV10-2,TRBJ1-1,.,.,CASEGLGNTEAFF,TGCGCCAGCGAGGGTTTAGGGAACACTGAAGCTTTCTTT
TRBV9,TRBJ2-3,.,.,CASSVGGGRDTQYF,TGTGCCAGCAGCGTAGGGGGGGGCAGGGATACGCAGTATTTT
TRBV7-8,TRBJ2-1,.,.,CASSLGAGQGNNEQFF,TGTGCCAGCAGCTTAGGAGCAGGGCAGGGGAATAATGAGCAGTTCTTC
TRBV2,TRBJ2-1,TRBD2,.,CASRSGRGGIDEQFF,TGTGCCAGCAGGTCTGGGCGGGGGGGCATCGATGAGCAGTTCTTC
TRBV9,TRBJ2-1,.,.,CASSPRERAGQFF,TGTGCCAGCAGCCCCCGCGAGAGGGCCGGGCAGTTCTTC